This is a list of T cell receptor beta chains from one sample in a study of blood T cell repertoires in COVID-19. Assay used: immunoSEQ multiplex PCR; TCRdb lists only in-frame clones, some missing. This sample carries under 200,000 clones, roughly 80% of them seen once, and the ten largest clones take almost 6%. Sequenced material: peripheral blood. The receptors come from a woman in her thirties or forties with COVID-19, enrolled during active disease. CDR3s include the opening cysteine and the closing phenylalanine or tryptophan. A D gene is named only where the DNA matches it firmly. Clone sizes are given selectively: once, few, many, or a class where the clone is expanded.

CDR3 protein,CDR3 DNA,V gene,J gene,clone size,D gene
CASSDTGSSGEKLFF,TGCGCCAGCAGTGATACAGGGTCTTCGGGGGAAAAACTGTTTTTT,TRBV10-2,TRBJ1-4,-,-
CSGVRGTPQETQYF,TGCAGCGGGGTGCGGGGGACACCCCAAGAGACCCAGTACTTC,TRBV29-1,TRBJ2-5,-,-
CARSLELAGGPLPNEQFF,TGTGCCAGAAGCTTGGAACTAGCGGGGGGTCCTCTGCCCAATGAGCAGTTCTTC,TRBV5-3,TRBJ2-1,once,TRBD2
CASSSGTGAYQPQHF,TGCGCCAGCAGCTCCGGGACAGGGGCCTATCAGCCCCAGCATTTT,TRBV5-1,TRBJ1-5,-,TRBD1
CASSPSGVLSGNTIYF,TGCGCCAGCAGTCCCTCGGGGGTCCTCTCTGGAAACACCATATATTTT,TRBV4-1,TRBJ1-3,-,-
CASSFSVETLIYEQYF,TGTGCCAGCAGCTTCTCTGTAGAGACTCTAATCTACGAGCAGTACTTC,TRBV7-2,TRBJ2-7,-,-
CANANLRVGNTEAFF,TGTGCCAACGCCAACCTCAGGGTGGGGAACACTGAAGCTTTCTTT,TRBV2,TRBJ1-1,-,-
CASSRRRADTQYF,TGTGCCAGCAGTCGGAGGAGGGCAGATACGCAGTATTTT,TRBV27,TRBJ2-3,-,-
CASSLELAANTGELFF,TGCGCCAGCAGTCTTGAACTAGCGGCGAACACCGGGGAGCTGTTTTTT,TRBV23-1,TRBJ2-2,-,TRBD2
CSFTWRETQYF,TGCAGCTTCACTTGGAGGGAGACCCAGTACTTC,TRBV20-1,TRBJ2-5,once,-
CASSFASGGGNEQFF,TGTGCCAGCAGCTTTGCGTCGGGGGGGGGCAATGAGCAGTTCTTC,TRBV5-4,TRBJ2-1,few,TRBD2
CASSPPSGGGEQFF,TGTGCCAGCTCACCACCAAGCGGGGGGGGTGAGCAGTTCTTC,TRBV18,TRBJ2-1,-,TRBD2
CASSPPGQGAPSTEAFF,TGTGCCAGCAGTCCACCGGGACAGGGGGCGCCGAGCACTGAAGCTTTCTTT,TRBV6-7,TRBJ1-1,-,TRBD1
CASSVASGRAIETQYF,TGTGCCAGCAGCGTAGCTAGCGGGAGGGCCATAGAGACCCAGTACTTC,TRBV9,TRBJ2-5,-,TRBD2
CASRRVYEQFF,TGTGCCAGCAGGCGGGTATATGAGCAGTTCTTC,TRBV25-1,TRBJ2-1,once,-
CASNKGQATTNEKLFF,TGTGCCAGTAATAAGGGACAGGCGACAACTAATGAAAAACTGTTTTTT,TRBV19,TRBJ1-4,-,TRBD1
CASSPSTGEDTQYF,TGTGCCAGCTCACCATCAACAGGGGAAGATACGCAGTATTTT,TRBV18,TRBJ2-3,-,TRBD1
CASSRRQGASGEQYF,TGTGCCAGCAGCCGCCGACAGGGGGCAAGCGGCGAGCAGTACTTC,TRBV7-2,TRBJ2-7,-,TRBD1
CASSKPRGTEAFF,TGTGCCAGCAGTAAACCCAGGGGTACTGAAGCTTTCTTT,TRBV6-2/TRBV6-3,TRBJ1-1,-,-
CASSYVGEGYNEQFF,TGTGCCAGCAGTTACGTGGGGGAGGGCTACAATGAGCAGTTCTTC,TRBV6-2/TRBV6-3,TRBJ2-1,-,TRBD2
CASSNVGRVYNEQFF,TGCGCCAGCAGTAACGTTGGGAGGGTGTACAATGAGCAGTTCTTC,TRBV4-1,TRBJ2-1,-,TRBD2
CASSRPRGYNEQFF,TGTGCCAGCAGTAGGCCTAGGGGTTACAATGAGCAGTTCTTC,TRBV6-5,TRBJ2-1,-,-
CASSYGGGRETQYF,TGTGCCAGCAGTTACGGGGGAGGGCGAGAGACCCAGTACTTC,TRBV6-5,TRBJ2-5,-,TRBD2
CASSLGLSGADTQYF,TGTGCCAGCAGCTTAGGGCTATCGGGGGCAGATACGCAGTATTTT,TRBV7-7,TRBJ2-3,few,-
CASSIDRESRDEQYF,TGTGCCAGTAGTATTGACAGGGAAAGTCGCGACGAGCAGTACTTC,TRBV19,TRBJ2-7,-,TRBD1
CASSQTSGYTDTQYF,TGCGCCAGCAGCCAGACTAGCGGATACACAGATACGCAGTATTTT,TRBV5-1,TRBJ2-3,-,TRBD2
CASSKGQGESYTF,TGCGCCAGCAGCAAAGGACAGGGGGAAAGCTACACCTTC,TRBV5-1,TRBJ1-2,once,TRBD1
CTSSQDIRQGAEKPQHF,TGCACCAGCAGCCAAGATATTAGACAGGGGGCGGAAAAGCCCCAGCATTTT,TRBV1,TRBJ1-5,-,-
CASSPPTGVSPLHF,TGTGCCAGCAGCCCCCCGACAGGAGTTTCACCCCTCCACTTT,TRBV7-2,TRBJ1-6,once,-
CASSQDVGLTDTQYF,TGTGCCAGCAGCCAAGATGTGGGACTTACAGATACGCAGTATTTT,TRBV3-1/TRBV3-2,TRBJ2-3,-,-
CAIGGQGRTEAFF,TGTGCCATCGGGGGACAGGGGAGGACTGAAGCTTTCTTT,TRBV10-3,TRBJ1-1,-,TRBD1
CASSLDRGRTPHGYTF,TGTGCCAGCAGTTTAGACAGGGGGCGCACCCCCCATGGCTACACCTTC,TRBV27,TRBJ1-2,-,TRBD1
CASSIRQSDSPLHF,TGTGCCAGTAGTATACGACAATCGGATTCACCCCTCCACTTT,TRBV19,TRBJ1-6,once,-
CATTGTGGGETQYF,TGTGCCACAACCGGGACAGGGGGCGGGGAGACCCAGTACTTC,TRBV10-3,TRBJ2-5,-,TRBD1
CASSHLSHNSPLHF,TGTGCCAGCAGCCATCTCAGTCATAATTCACCCCTCCACTTT,TRBV14,TRBJ1-6,once,-
CASSSLTGTTNEQFF,TGCGCCAGCAGCTCCCTAACAGGGACGACAAATGAGCAGTTCTTC,TRBV5-1,TRBJ2-1,few,-
CASSQDGGGAGMNTEAFF,TGTGCCAGCAGCCAAGATGGAGGAGGGGCCGGTATGAACACTGAAGCTTTCTTT,TRBV3-1/TRBV3-2,TRBJ1-1,-,-
CALSGTVGEKLFF,TGTGCCTTGTCCGGGACAGTCGGGGAAAAACTGTTTTTT,TRBV30,TRBJ1-4,-,TRBD1
CASSPIYPNTQYF,TGTGCCAGCAGCCCAATCTACCCGAATACGCAGTATTTT,TRBV7-3,TRBJ2-3,-,-
CASRTDGTANYGYTF,TGTGCCAGCAGGACCGACGGGACAGCTAACTATGGCTACACCTTC,TRBV25-1,TRBJ1-2,-,TRBD1
CASHGQGGLPTQYF,TGTGCCAGTCACGGACAGGGGGGTCTTCCCACCCAGTACTTC,TRBV18,TRBJ2-5,-,TRBD1
CASRPGTGTYEQYF,TGTGCCAGCAGGCCCGGGACAGGAACCTACGAGCAGTACTTC,TRBV5-5,TRBJ2-7,-,TRBD1
CAWSGTANEKLFF,TGTGCCTGGTCCGGGACAGCTAATGAAAAACTGTTTTTT,TRBV30,TRBJ1-4,-,TRBD1
CASSRDRGGSPLHF,TGTGCCAGTAGCCGGGACAGGGGAGGCTCACCCCTCCACTTT,TRBV19,TRBJ1-6,-,TRBD1
CASKPGQENTEAFF,TGTGCCAGCAAGCCGGGACAGGAGAACACTGAAGCTTTCTTT,TRBV6-4,TRBJ1-1,-,TRBD1
CASSLVPSGGGTDTQYF,TGTGCCAGCAGCTTGGTCCCTAGCGGGGGGGGGACAGATACGCAGTATTTT,TRBV5-6,TRBJ2-3,once,TRBD2
CARRGGPIDYTF,TGTGCCCGGCGGGGGGGGCCTATTGACTACACCTTC,TRBV30,TRBJ1-2,-,-
CASSQMGLAGDTQYF,TGTGCCAGCAGCCAAATGGGACTAGCGGGAGATACGCAGTATTTT,TRBV7-9,TRBJ2-3,-,TRBD2
CASSVVPGKLEGYTF,TGTGCCAGCAGCGTAGTACCCGGAAAACTAGAAGGCTACACCTTC,TRBV9,TRBJ1-2,-,-
CASSSLSAGGGNEQFF,TGTGCCAGCAGCTCCCTCTCGGCGGGGGGAGGCAATGAGCAGTTCTTC,TRBV7-3,TRBJ2-1,-,TRBD2
CASSPQDRGQQPQHF,TGTGCCAGCTCACCTCAGGACAGGGGGCAACAGCCCCAGCATTTT,TRBV18,TRBJ1-5,-,TRBD1
CASSVTATGGVSYYEQFF,TGTGCCAGTAGCGTGACAGCGACAGGGGGCGTATCGTACTATGAGCAGTTCTTC,TRBV19,TRBJ2-1,-,TRBD1
CSASPGGGNEKLFF,TGCAGTGCCAGTCCCGGGGGGGGTAATGAAAAACTGTTTTTT,TRBV20-1,TRBJ1-4,-,-
CSVVTGSSGANVLTF,TGCAGCGTAGTTACAGGGAGCTCTGGGGCCAACGTCCTGACTTTC,TRBV29-1,TRBJ2-6,-,-
CAWSGTVYTEAFF,TGTGCCTGGAGCGGGACAGTCTACACTGAAGCTTTCTTT,TRBV30,TRBJ1-1,-,TRBD1
CASSVGSGLGTEAFF,TGTGCCAGCAGCGTAGGTTCAGGGCTGGGGACTGAAGCTTTCTTT,TRBV9,TRBJ1-1,-,-
CASSDITGTGSHGNQPQHF,TGTGCCAGCAGTGATATCACCGGGACAGGGTCGCACGGCAATCAGCCCCAGCATTTT,TRBV6-1,TRBJ1-5,-,TRBD1
CASSLALSSSYEQYF,TGTGCCAGCAGCTTAGCGCTGAGTTCTTCCTACGAGCAGTACTTC,TRBV11-2,TRBJ2-7,many,-
CASSSPGGAYEQYF,TGTGCCAGCAGCTCCCCCGGAGGGGCCTACGAGCAGTACTTC,TRBV5-4,TRBJ2-7,few,-
CASSLGTGGAGNTIYF,TGTGCCAGCAGCTTGGGGACAGGGGGCGCGGGAAACACCATATATTTT,TRBV5-4,TRBJ1-3,-,TRBD1